Listed below are T cell receptor beta chains from one sample, sequenced in a study of cytotoxic CD8 clonotypes in ibrutinib-treated CLL. Repertoires were generated with immunoSEQ multiplex PCR, while TCRdb's copy carries only in-frame clones and drops some. The sample carries about 270,000 clones, around 77% recorded once. Sequencing used PBMCs, obtained at disease progression, from a patient treated with ibrutinib. These receptors all come from a human donor with chronic lymphocytic leukemia. The CDR3 runs from the conserved cysteine through the conserved F or W. The order of the fields is CDR3 protein, CDR3 DNA, V gene, D gene, J gene, clone size. The D gene is left open where the match is weak. Not every row has a clone size; where given, it reads once, few, many or a size class.

CASSDYKHLAGVPEQYF TGTGCCAGCAGCGATTATAAGCACCTAGCGGGAGTGCCCGAGCAGTACTTC TRBV7-2 TRBD2 TRBJ2-7 -
CASKGGRYQETQYF TGTGCCAGCAAAGGGGGGAGATACCAAGAGACCCAGTACTTC TRBV2 - TRBJ2-5 few
CASSITWRYEQYF TGTGCCAGTAGTATTACTTGGCGCTACGAGCAGTACTTC TRBV19 - TRBJ2-7 -
CSGQRGQETQYF TGCAGCGGACAGCGTGGGCAAGAGACCCAGTACTTC TRBV29-1 - TRBJ2-5 -
CASSLGLEQFF TGTGCCAGCAGTTTAGGTCTCGAGCAGTTCTTC TRBV28 - TRBJ2-1 -
CASSPFLGTSHTEAFF TGTGCCAGCAGCCCTTTTCTGGGGACGTCTCACACTGAAGCTTTCTTT TRBV11-1 - TRBJ1-1 -
CSVQKGTGLGGELFF TGCAGCGTTCAAAAGGGGACAGGGTTAGGCGGGGAGCTGTTTTTT TRBV29-1 TRBD1 TRBJ2-2 -
CASSLGLAGGQETQYF TGTGCCAGCAGCTTAGGGCTAGCGGGGGGGCAAGAGACCCAGTACTTC TRBV7-2 TRBD2 TRBJ2-5 -
CASSMAGGEQYF TGTGCCAGTAGTATGGCGGGTGGCGAGCAGTACTTC TRBV19 - TRBJ2-7 -
CASSGQGAISYGYTF TGTGCCAGCAGCGGACAGGGGGCAATTAGCTATGGCTACACCTTC TRBV28 TRBD1 TRBJ1-2 -
CASSPLAGYNEQFF TGTGCCAGCTCACCCCTAGCGGGCTACAATGAGCAGTTCTTC TRBV18 TRBD2 TRBJ2-1 -
CSVRSPPGNTEAFF TGCAGCGTTCGTTCTCCCCCAGGGAACACTGAAGCTTTCTTT TRBV29-1 - TRBJ1-1 few
CASSVGGTSGGMAQYF TGTGCCAGCAGCGTAGGCGGGACTAGCGGCGGGATGGCGCAGTATTTT TRBV9 TRBD2 TRBJ2-3 -
CASRGQENYEQYF TGCGCCAGCAGGGGACAGGAGAACTACGAGCAGTACTTC TRBV5-1 TRBD1 TRBJ2-7 -
CSVEEGRGIQYF TGCAGCGTTGAAGAGGGGCGTGGCATTCAGTACTTC TRBV29-1 - TRBJ2-4 -
CASSPEAAYSDEQFF TGCGCCAGCAGCCCAGAGGCAGCTTACTCCGATGAGCAGTTCTTC TRBV5-1 - TRBJ2-1 -
CASSLLSTGTVAYEQYF TGTGCCAGCAGCTTACTATCAACCGGGACAGTGGCCTACGAGCAGTACTTC TRBV7-8 TRBD1 TRBJ2-7 -
CAIRSSGSWVDTQYF TGTGCCATCAGAAGTAGCGGGAGTTGGGTAGATACGCAGTATTTT TRBV10-3 TRBD2 TRBJ2-3 few
CASSFPRTDTQYF TGTGCCAGCAGCTTCCCTCGCACAGATACGCAGTATTTT TRBV28 - TRBJ2-3 -
CASSIAGRRKDEQYF TGTGCCAGTAGTATAGCAGGGCGTCGAAAGGACGAGCAGTACTTC TRBV19 - TRBJ2-7 -
CASTPWGTGLSYEQYF TGTGCCAGCACCCCTTGGGGCACGGGACTCTCCTACGAGCAGTACTTC TRBV5-4 - TRBJ2-7 -
CSVMVHSNTEAFF TGCAGCGTCATGGTGCATTCGAACACTGAAGCTTTCTTT TRBV29-1 - TRBJ1-1 few
CASSYSLFQPGYTF TGTGCCAGCAGTTACTCGCTTTTCCAACCTGGCTACACCTTC TRBV6-5 - TRBJ1-2 -
CASSLNYRTEAFF TGTGCCAGCAGCTTAAATTACAGGACTGAAGCTTTCTTT TRBV11-2 - TRBJ1-1 -
CAIRDRSNSPLHF TGTGCCATCAGGGACAGATCCAATTCACCCCTCCACTTT TRBV10-3 - TRBJ1-6 few
CASSIYPDTTNEKLFF TGCGCCAGCAGCATATACCCGGACACCACTAATGAAAAACTGTTTTTT TRBV5-1 - TRBJ1-4 -
CASSQGTEQYF TGCGCCAGCAGCCAAGGTACCGAGCAGTACTTC TRBV4-1 - TRBJ2-7 -
CASSRSTTADSPLHF TGTGCCAGCAGTCGCTCTACGACCGCCGATTCACCCCTCCACTTT TRBV6-1 - TRBJ1-6 -
CASSTTANTGELFF TGCGCCAGCAGTACGACAGCAAACACCGGGGAGCTGTTTTTT TRBV5-1 - TRBJ2-2 -
CASGLEPNF TGTGCTAGTGGTTTGGAACCGAACTTC TRBV12-5 - TRBJ1-2 -
CASSLGLAADTQYF TGCGCCAGCAGCTTGGGACTAGCGGCAGATACGCAGTATTTT TRBV5-1 TRBD2 TRBJ2-3 -
CASSDNRVGGYTF TGCGCCAGCAGCGACAACAGGGTTGGAGGCTACACCTTC TRBV5-1 - TRBJ1-2 -
CASSLDRSYEQYF TGTGCCAGCAGCTTAGACCGATCCTACGAGCAGTACTTC TRBV7-3 - TRBJ2-7 -
CASSLLFSDAEAKNIQYF TGTGCCAGCAGCTTATTATTTAGTGATGCGGAAGCCAAAAACATTCAGTACTTC TRBV5-6 - TRBJ2-4 -
CASSFRVKGGEQYF TGTGCCAGCAGCTTCCGAGTTAAAGGAGGCGAGCAGTACTTC TRBV13 - TRBJ2-7 -
CASSPDPGSPLHF TGTGCCAGCTCACCCGACCCGGGGTCACCCCTCCACTTT TRBV18 - TRBJ1-6 few
CASGDILRGNQPQHF TGTGCCAGCGGGGACATCCTTCGGGGCAATCAGCCCCAGCATTTT TRBV2 - TRBJ1-5 -
CSAKRNEQYF TGCAGTGCTAAGCGGAACGAGCAGTACTTC TRBV20-1 - TRBJ2-7 -
CASSIVRLAGRDEQFF TGTGCCAGTAGTATAGTTAGACTAGCGGGAAGAGATGAGCAGTTCTTC TRBV19 TRBD2 TRBJ2-1 -
CASSLTPTGWTEKLFF TGTGCCAGCTCCCTCACCCCGACAGGGTGGACTGAAAAACTGTTTTTT TRBV18 TRBD1 TRBJ1-4 -
CTIRGFDYGYTF TGCACCATCAGGGGTTTCGACTATGGCTACACCTTC TRBV29-1 - TRBJ1-2 once
CASSLVVIQETQYF TGTGCCAGCAGCTTAGTCGTGATCCAAGAGACCCAGTACTTC TRBV7-2 - TRBJ2-5 -
CASFQVGRSFIDEQFF TGTGCCAGCTTCCAAGTCGGGAGGTCCTTTATAGATGAGCAGTTCTTC TRBV28 TRBD2 TRBJ2-1 -
CASSSGQYGYTF TGTGCCAGCAGCTCAGGACAGTATGGCTACACCTTC TRBV7-9 - TRBJ1-2 few
CASSDSGLAGVNEQFF TGTGCCAGCAGTGACTCTGGGCTAGCGGGAGTCAATGAGCAGTTCTTC TRBV6-4 TRBD2 TRBJ2-1 -
CASSLGWGAGAVRETQYF TGTGCCAGCAGCTTAGGGTGGGGAGCGGGGGCCGTGAGAGAGACCCAGTACTTC TRBV7-2 TRBD2 TRBJ2-5 -
CASSQDSGQGLSQYF TGCGCCAGCAGCCAAGATTCTGGGCAGGGGTTGTCCCAGTACTTC TRBV4-1 - TRBJ2-5 -